This T cell receptor beta chain was retrieved from a study of blood T cell repertoires in COVID-19. Turning to the study itself: PBMCs, B-cell-depleted T cells, or T cells provided the cDNA or gDNA that made up the material.

This clone appeared once. Assay used: immunoSEQ multiplex PCR; TCRdb lists only in-frame clones, some missing. Among a few hundred thousand clones listed, roughly 86% were seen once. Participants came from 24 US areas, aged about 18 to 95 years. The recovered donors of Cohort 3 showed two negative PCRs, clearance, or symptom resolution. The receptor's source is a woman aged 18-35 years who had recovered from COVID-19. Sequenced sample: PBMCs or T cells enriched from blood (not recorded which).

The CDR3, as DNA: TGTGCCAGCAGCCCCCGGGACAGCGGGGGGGAAAAACTGTTTTTT. It specifies CASSPRDSGGEKLFF. V gene TRBV4-2 combines with J gene TRBJ1-4; 7 bases align to TRBD1. V lost 4 bases and J lost 8; bases outside the gene matches: 10. The CDR3 loop spans 15 amino acids. CDR1 LGHNA and CDR2 YNFKEQ come from the germline V gene.